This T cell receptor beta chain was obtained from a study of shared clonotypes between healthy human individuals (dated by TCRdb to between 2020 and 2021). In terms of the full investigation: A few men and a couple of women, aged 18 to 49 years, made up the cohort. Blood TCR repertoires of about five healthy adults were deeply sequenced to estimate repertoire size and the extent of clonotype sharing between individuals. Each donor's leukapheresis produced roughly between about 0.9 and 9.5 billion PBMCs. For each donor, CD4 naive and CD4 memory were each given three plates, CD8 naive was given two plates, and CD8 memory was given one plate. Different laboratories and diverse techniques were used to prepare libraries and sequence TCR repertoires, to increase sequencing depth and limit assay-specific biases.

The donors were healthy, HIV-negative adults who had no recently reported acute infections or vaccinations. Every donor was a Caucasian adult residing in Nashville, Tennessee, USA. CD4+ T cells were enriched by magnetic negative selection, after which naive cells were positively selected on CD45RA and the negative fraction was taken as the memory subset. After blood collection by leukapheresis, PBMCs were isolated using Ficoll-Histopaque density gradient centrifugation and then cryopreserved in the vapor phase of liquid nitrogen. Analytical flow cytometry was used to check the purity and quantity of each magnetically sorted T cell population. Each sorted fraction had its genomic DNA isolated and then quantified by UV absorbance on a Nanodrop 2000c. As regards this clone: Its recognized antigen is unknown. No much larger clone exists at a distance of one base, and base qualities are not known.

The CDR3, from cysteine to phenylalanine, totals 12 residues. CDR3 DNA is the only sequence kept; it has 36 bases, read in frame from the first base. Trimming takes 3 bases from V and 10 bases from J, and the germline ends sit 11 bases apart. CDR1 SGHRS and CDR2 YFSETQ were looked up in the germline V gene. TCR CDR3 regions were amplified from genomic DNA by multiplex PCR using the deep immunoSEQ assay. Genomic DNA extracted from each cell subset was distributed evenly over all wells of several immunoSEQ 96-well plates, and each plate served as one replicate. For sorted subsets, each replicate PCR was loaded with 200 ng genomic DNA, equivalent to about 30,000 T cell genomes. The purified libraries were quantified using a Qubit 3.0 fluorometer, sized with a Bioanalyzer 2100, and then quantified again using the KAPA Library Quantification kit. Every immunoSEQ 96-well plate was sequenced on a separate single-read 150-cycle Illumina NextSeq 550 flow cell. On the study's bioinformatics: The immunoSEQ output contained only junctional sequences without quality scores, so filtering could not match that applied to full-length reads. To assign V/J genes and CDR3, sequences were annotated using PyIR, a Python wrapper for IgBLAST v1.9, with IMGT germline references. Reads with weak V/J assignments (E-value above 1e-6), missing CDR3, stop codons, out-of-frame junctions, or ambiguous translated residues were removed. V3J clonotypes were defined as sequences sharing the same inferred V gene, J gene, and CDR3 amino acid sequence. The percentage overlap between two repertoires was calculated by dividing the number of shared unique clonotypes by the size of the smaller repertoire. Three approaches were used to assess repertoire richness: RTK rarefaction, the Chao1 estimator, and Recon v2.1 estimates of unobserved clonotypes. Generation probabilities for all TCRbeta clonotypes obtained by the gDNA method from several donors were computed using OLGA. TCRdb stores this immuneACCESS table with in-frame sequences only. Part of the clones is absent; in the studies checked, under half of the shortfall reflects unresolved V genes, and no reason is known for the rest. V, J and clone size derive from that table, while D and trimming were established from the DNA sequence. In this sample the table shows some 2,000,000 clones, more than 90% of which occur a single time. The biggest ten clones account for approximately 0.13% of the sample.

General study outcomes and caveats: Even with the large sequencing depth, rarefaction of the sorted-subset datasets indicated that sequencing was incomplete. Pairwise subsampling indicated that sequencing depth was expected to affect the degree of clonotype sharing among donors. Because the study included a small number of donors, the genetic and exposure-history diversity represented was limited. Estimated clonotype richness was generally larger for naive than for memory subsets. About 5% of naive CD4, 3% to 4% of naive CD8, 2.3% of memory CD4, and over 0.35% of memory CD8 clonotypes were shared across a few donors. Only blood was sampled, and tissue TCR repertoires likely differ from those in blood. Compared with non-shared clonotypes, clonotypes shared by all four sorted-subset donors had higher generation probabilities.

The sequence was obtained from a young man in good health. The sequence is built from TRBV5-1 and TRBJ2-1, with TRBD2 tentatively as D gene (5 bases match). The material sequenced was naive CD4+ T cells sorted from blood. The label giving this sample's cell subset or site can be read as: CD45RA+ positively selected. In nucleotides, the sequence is TGCGCCAGCAGCTCTTCGAGAGGGGAGCAGTTCTTC. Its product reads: CASSSSRGEQFF.